One and the same sample provided the 10 T cell receptor beta chains below, sequenced in a study of T cells after posttransplantation cyclophosphamide. TCRdb's table, derived via immunoSEQ multiplex PCR, lists solely in-frame clones and lacks some. The sample yields about 24,000 clones, without any singletons. Sequencing was performed on PBMCs. Receptors were obtained from a woman aged 60-75 years in good health, CMV-negative, and a related stem cell transplant donor.

This clone was observed a few times. The chain uses TRBV5-1 and TRBJ2-5; 9 positions agree with TRBD1. The junction had 3 bases not matched to a gene; V was cut back by 2 bases and J by 1 base. The CDR3 covers 15 residues. Germline V lookup: CDR1 SGHRS, CDR2 YFSETQ. The CDR3 reads CASSLGTGTQETQYF. In nucleotides, the CDR3 is TGCGCCAGCAGCTTAGGGACAGGGACCCAAGAGACCCAGTACTTC.

This clone was detected ten times or more. The genes are TRBV2 and TRBJ2-6; TRBD1 aligns across 9 bases. The V segment lost 8 bases and the J segment 3 bases; nucleotides outside the gene matches: 8. CDR3 length: 16 residues. From germline, CDR1 is SNHLY and CDR2 FYNNEI. This chain's CDR3 is CASSRDREGGANVLTF. The DNA of the CDR3 is TGTGCCAGCTCCCGGGACAGGGAGGGTGGGGCCAACGTCCTGACTTTC.

Many counts were recorded for this clone. The rearrangement uses TRBV29-1 and TRBJ1-2; D uncertain. V shed 4 bases and J shed 6 bases, with 12 bases lying between them. In germline, CDR1 is SQVTM, CDR2 ANQGSEA. The CDR3 consists of 12 residues. The CDR3 sequence is CSVASGRDGYTF. DNA for the CDR3: TGCAGCGTTGCCTCGGGGAGGGATGGCTACACCTTC.

This clone was counted many times. This chain connects TRBV28 to TRBJ2-3; 12 bases align to TRBD1. The ends lost 6 bases at V and 2 bases at J; junction bases unmatched: 6. Germline-derived CDR1 and CDR2 are MDHEN and SYDVKM. The CDR3 is 16 amino acids. CDR3 loop: CASSAPGQGATDTQYF. The CDR3 nucleotides are TGTGCCAGCAGCGCGCCGGGACAGGGGGCCACAGATACGCAGTATTTT.

This clone was recorded at least ten times. The chain links TRBV5-6 to TRBJ2-5; D is undetermined. Trimming stripped 4 bases from V and 5 bases from J, with 9 bases between. Germline V CDR1 and CDR2: SGHDT, YYEEEE. There are 12 residues in the CDR3. The chain's CDR3 is CASSVEVETQYF. The CDR3, as DNA: TGTGCCAGCAGCGTTGAGGTTGAGACCCAGTACTTC.

This clone was picked up many times. V is TRBV6-4 and J is TRBJ2-1; 9 nucleotides line up with TRBD2. The J segment lost 8 bases and the V segment lost 6 bases, leaving 20 bases of the junction unmatched. Germline loops: CDR1 MRHNA, CDR2 SNTAGT. The CDR3 has 18 amino acids. The CDR3 DNA reads TGTGCCAGCAGCCCCTGGGGGAGCGGGAGGCTCCAGGGAGATGAGCAGTTCTTC. Translation: CASSPWGSGRLQGDEQFF.

The chain links TRBV6-1 to TRBJ2-7, with D tentatively TRBD1 (6 bases). The CDR3 loop spans 15 amino acids. Germline CDR1 is MNHNS and CDR2 is SASEGT. DNA for the CDR3: TGTGCCGGCAGTGAAGGAGCCGGTACAGGGCCCGAGCAGTACGTC. Amino acid sequence: CAGSEGAGTGPEQYV.

This clone was seen ten or more times. V gene TRBV6-1 combines with J gene TRBJ1-2; D might be TRBD1 (5 bases). V lost 6 bases to trimming and J lost 8 bases, with 19 bases between them. The CDR3 runs to 14 residues. Germline-derived CDR1 and CDR2 are MNHNS and SASEGT. CDR3 sequence reads: CASRETGTSQGYTF. The CDR3 DNA is TGTGCCAGCAGGGAGACCGGGACTTCCCAGGGCTACACCTTC.

This clone was counted at least ten times. The chain has TRBV9 and TRBJ2-1, with TRBD1 matching over 10 bases. The germline CDR1 and CDR2 sequences are SGDLS and YYNGEE. CDR3 length: 15 residues. Trimming removed 4 bases from V and 6 bases from J; junction bases left unmatched: 7. CDR3 amino acids: CASSLGTGVINEQFF. The DNA of the CDR3 is TGTGCCAGCAGCCTGGGGACAGGGGTTATCAATGAGCAGTTCTTC.

At least ten counts were recorded for this clone. This sample also contains other DNA sequences that code for the same CDR3. DNA for the CDR3: TGTGCCAGCAGCGTCGGGACAGCCTCTGGAAACACCATATATTTT. It is translated as CASSVGTASGNTIYF. J is TRBJ1-3 and V is TRBV9; TRBD1 matches at 7 bases. Germline loops: CDR1 SGDLS, CDR2 YYNGEE. The V and J ends lost 2 bases and 0 bases, in that order; junction bases with no gene match: 2. The CDR3 is 15 amino acids.